Presented here are 20 T cell receptor beta chains from one specimen sequenced in a study of T cells in Graves' hyperthyroidism and ophthalmopathy. RNA transcripts were the template for amplifying TCR beta CDR3 regions. The TCR CDR3 was amplified in a first-round RT-PCR using the HTBI primer set. TCRdb analysed the multiplex PCR reads with MiXCR anew, one entry per CDR3 protein. The table lists roughly 630,000 distinct CDR3 sequences, about a sixth of them singletons. Sequencing input: blood. The receptors here all came from a woman aged 30 to 39 with Graves' hyperthyroidism.

There are many counts of this clonotype. The chain links TRBV20-1 to TRBJ2-1; D uncertain. The CDR3 length is 15 residues. The V end was cut by 6 bases, the J end by 1 base, with 16 bases between. CDR1 and CDR2 (germline): DFQATT, SNEGSKA (reference sequence). CDR3 bases: TGCAGTGCAAACCCCACCTATAGATCCTACAATGAGCAGTTCTTC. Protein sequence: CSANPTYRSYNEQFF.

This clonotype was detected a few times. This sequence joins TRBV27 and TRBJ2-7; unclear D gene. The CDR3 has 11 amino acids. Germline values: CDR1 MNHEY, CDR2 SMNVEV (reference sequence). The V end lost 4 bases, the J end lost 5 bases, and 6 bases lay between the germline ends. CDR3: CASSSQDEQYF. In DNA form, the CDR3 reads TGTGCCAGCAGTTCCCAGGACGAGCAGTACTTC.

V usage is TRBV2 and J usage is TRBJ2-5; TRBD1 aligns across 10 bases. V dropped 6 bases and J dropped 6; count of bases not matched to a gene: 13. Germline V gene sequence: CDR1 SNHLY, CDR2 FYNNEI. The CDR3 runs to 16 residues. CDR3 amino acids: CASSTYSTGGLQTQYF. The CDR3 bases are TGTGCCAGCAGCACCTATTCGACAGGGGGCTTACAGACCCAGTACTTC.

This clonotype was seen only a few times. A much larger clone lies a single base off, so this may be a read error. The rearrangement joins TRBV4-2 to TRBJ2-1; D uncertain. CDR3 length: 11 amino acids. Germline V CDR1 and CDR2: LGHNA, YNFKEQ. Trimming pared 1 base from V and 8 bases from J, leaving 3 bases between. This CDR3 is CASSQAYEQFF. DNA for the CDR3: TGTGCCAGCAGCCAAGCCTATGAGCAGTTCTTC.

The chain uses TRBV19 and TRBJ1-1, with a tentative D call TRBD1 (6 bases). The CDR3 is 14 amino acids. Germline V lookup: CDR1 LNHDA, CDR2 SQIVND (reference sequence). The V gene lost 4 bases and the J gene lost 1 base, with 10 bases spanning the gap. In nucleotides, the CDR3 is TGTGCCAGTAGTAAGGACAGAACGAACACTGAAGCTTTCTTT. It encodes CASSKDRTNTEAFF.

Points on this clonotype: This may be a read error: a much more frequent sequence differs by one nucleotide. The chain carries TRBV19 and TRBJ2-3, with 10 bases lining up with TRBD2. The CDR3 runs 17 residues. The germline V gene encodes CDR1 LNHDA and CDR2 SQIVND (reference sequence). The CDR3 nucleotides are TGTGCCAGTACCAACCGCGGACTAGCGGCTAGCACAGATACGCAGTGTTTT. It is translated as CASTNRGLAASTDTQCF.

The chain combines TRBV29-1 with TRBJ2-5; 12 positions agree with TRBD2. With 0 bases clipped from V and 5 bases from J, the junction kept 7 bases outside the gene matches. The CDR3 is 16 amino acids. Germline-derived CDR1 and CDR2 are SQVTM and ANQGSEA. CDR3 amino acids: CSVEDMTSGSMETQYF. For the CDR3, the DNA is TGCAGCGTTGAAGATATGACTAGCGGGAGCATGGAGACCCAGTACTTC.

This clonotype showed up many times. This chain uses TRBV24-1 with TRBJ2-7; D is unclear. The V gene lost 4 bases and the J gene lost 5 bases, with 5 bases spanning the gap. CDR1 and CDR2 (germline): KGHDR, SFDVKD. The CDR3 covers 11 residues. For the CDR3, the DNA is TGTGCCACCAGTGACCGTGACGAGCAGTACTTC. Its translation is CATSDRDEQYF.

The chain links TRBV4-1 to TRBJ2-1; D is undetermined. Germline V gene sequence: CDR1 MGHRA, CDR2 YSYEKL. This CDR3 comprises 13 residues. The germline V and J ends were trimmed by 0 bases and 9 bases, with 9 bases remaining between them. CDR3 nucleotide sequence: TGCGCCAGCAGCCAAGACGCAGTGATTGAGCAGTTCTTC. Protein: CASSQDAVIEQFF.

The table lists this clonotype with a count of one. The chain has TRBV6-1 and TRBJ2-7; 8 bases align to TRBD2. Trimming took 6 bases from V and 5 from J; bases not matched to a gene: 15. Germline V CDR1 and CDR2: MNHNS, SASEGT. The CDR3 has 16 residues. The DNA of the CDR3 is TGTGCCAGCAGCGTCTTAGCGGGACCTTTGGGGCACGAGCAGTACTTC. Residues: CASSVLAGPLGHEQYF.

This clonotype was seen repeatedly, ten times or more. The J gene is TRBJ1-1, the V gene TRBV11-2; D gene unclear. The V and J ends lost 1 base and 2 bases respectively, with 11 bases between them. The V gene's germline CDR1 is SGHAT and CDR2 FQNNGV. CDR3 length equals 15 residues. CDR3 sequence: CASSLVEGLNTEAFF. The CDR3 region has the DNA TGTGCCAGCAGCTTAGTTGAGGGCCTAAACACTGAAGCTTTCTTT.

At least ten counts were recorded for this clonotype. The chain uses TRBV12-3 or TRBV12-4 and TRBJ2-7; no clear D gene. This CDR3 has 13 residues. V gave up 4 bases and J gave up 0 bases, with 7 bases separating them. The CDR3 DNA reads as TGTGCCAGCAGTTCCCTAAGCTCCTACGAGCAGTACTTC. Its translation: CASSSLSSYEQYF.

The rearrangement uses TRBV2 and TRBJ2-3; the match to TRBD2 covers 9 bases. Germline V gene sequence: CDR1 SNHLY, CDR2 FYNNEI. The trim removed 4 bases at V and 1 base at J, leaving 9 bases unmatched. This CDR3 spans 17 amino acids. CDR3 sequence (DNA): TGTGCCAGCAGTGTCTGGGCGGGAGGGTCGCGCACAGATACGCAGTATTTT. Translated, it gives CASSVWAGGSRTDTQYF.

CDR3 sequence (DNA): TGCGCCAGCAGCTTGCGGGTATTAAGCGGGATAAAGGAATCTGTGCAGTACGAGCAGTACTTC. Translating gives CASSLRVLSGIKESVQYEQYF. J is TRBJ2-7 and V is TRBV5-1; TRBD2 agrees at 7 bases. The V and J ends lost 1 base and 4 bases, in that order; junction bases with no gene match: 26. Germline V gene data show CDR1 as SGHRS and CDR2 as YFSETQ. The CDR3 consists of 21 residues.

The sample holds a few counts of this clonotype. The V and J genes are TRBV27 and TRBJ2-7, with TRBD2 matching 13 bases. V was clipped by 4 bases and J by 3 bases; unmatched bases: 9. CDR3 length: 17 residues. From germline, CDR1 is MNHEY and CDR2 SMNVEV (reference sequence). The CDR3 is CASSSMTSGRMIYEQYF. The CDR3, as DNA: TGTGCCAGCAGTTCTATGACTAGCGGGAGGATGATCTACGAGCAGTACTTC.

This clonotype has a handful of counts. The chain joins TRBV12-3 or TRBV12-4 to TRBJ2-7, with D unclear. The CDR3 runs to 12 residues. The ends were cut back, 5 bases at V and 2 bases at J, with 7 bases in the middle. The CDR3 here is CASSNGPYEQYF. For the CDR3, the DNA is TGTGCCAGCAGTAACGGTCCCTACGAGCAGTACTTC.

The CDR3 region has the DNA TGCGCCAGCAGCCAAGATATGCAGGGGAACAATGAGCAGTTCTTC. It yields the protein CASSQDMQGNNEQFF. The chain is built from TRBV4-1 and TRBJ2-1, with D perhaps matching TRBD1 (6 bases). CDR3 size: 15 residues. The V and J ends lost 0 bases and 5 bases respectively, with 11 bases between them. In germline, CDR1 is MGHRA, CDR2 YSYEKL.

This clonotype was counted ten times or more. CDR3 coding DNA: TGTGCCAGCAGCCAGGCCGGGACAGGGGCGGGCGAGCAGTACTTC. Translation: CASSQAGTGAGEQYF. The chain is built from TRBV3-1 and TRBJ2-7; 10 bases align to TRBD1. The ends lost 3 bases at V and 6 bases at J; junction bases unmatched: 8. The germline CDR1 and CDR2 sequences are LGHDT and YNNKEL (reference sequence). This CDR3 is 15 amino acids long.

This clonotype was recorded at least ten times. The chain recombines TRBV12-3 or TRBV12-4 with TRBJ2-1; 9 bases match TRBD2. V shed 2 bases and J 3 bases; nucleotides not matched to a gene: 5. The CDR3 has 16 residues. This chain's CDR3 is CASSLYGTSRYNEQFF. In DNA form, the CDR3 reads TGTGCCAGCAGTTTATACGGGACTAGCCGCTACAATGAGCAGTTCTTC.

This clonotype has a count of ten or more. DNA of the CDR3: TGCAGCGTTGAAGCCGCAAATGAGCAGTTCTTC. It translates to CSVEAANEQFF. The chain combines TRBV29-1 with TRBJ2-1; no definite D call. The CDR3 totals 11 residues. V was cut by 1 base and J by 7 bases, with 5 bases left in between. Germline CDR1 SQVTM, CDR2 ANQGSEA.